The clone carrying this TCR beta chain has ten or more counts. As yet, its antigen is unknown. Trimming pared 0 bases from V and 12 bases from J, leaving 15 bases between. CDR1 and CDR2 (germline): SGHRS, YFSETQ. The CDR3 is 14 residues long. This record comes from a study of T-cell memory formation after mild COVID-19. Broader study findings: CD4+ clones that contracted lay mainly in CM and EM; CD8+ ones lay in EMRA. Certain responding clones were present in pre-infection memory, suggesting participation of cross-reactive memory. The SARS-CoV-2 specificity of second-wave clones reaching peak at day 37 remained unverified.

MiXCR was run by TCRdb on the 5' RACE reads, yielding one entry per CDR3 protein. The repertoire includes under 350,000 distinct CDR3 sequences, about 17% of them detected once, and more than 20% sits in the top ten. The rearrangement links TRBV5-1 to TRBJ1-4; weak D call: TRBD1 (5 bases). Material for sequencing was PBMCs or a T cell subset sorted from them (not recorded which). This clonotype originated in a man aged 18-30 years who had mild COVID-19 (a few samples of this study predate the infection). Cell type and time point are not known. For the CDR3, the DNA is TGCGCCAGCAGCTTGGCAATGTATGGGGGAGAACTGTTTTTT. Its translation is CASSLAMYGGELFF.